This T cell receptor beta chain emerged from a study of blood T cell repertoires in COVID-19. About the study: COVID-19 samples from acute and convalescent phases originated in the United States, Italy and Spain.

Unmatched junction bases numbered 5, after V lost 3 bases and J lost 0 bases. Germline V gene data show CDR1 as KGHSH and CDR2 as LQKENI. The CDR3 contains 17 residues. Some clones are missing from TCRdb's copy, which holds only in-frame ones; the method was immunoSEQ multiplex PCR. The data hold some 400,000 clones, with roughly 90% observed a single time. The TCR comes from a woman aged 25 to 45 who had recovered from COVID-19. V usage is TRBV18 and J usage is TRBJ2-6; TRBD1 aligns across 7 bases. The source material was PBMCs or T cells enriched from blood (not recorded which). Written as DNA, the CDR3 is TGTGCCAGCTCACCCTCAGGGGGAAACTCTGGGGCCAACGTCCTGACTTTC. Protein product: CASSPSGGNSGANVLTF.